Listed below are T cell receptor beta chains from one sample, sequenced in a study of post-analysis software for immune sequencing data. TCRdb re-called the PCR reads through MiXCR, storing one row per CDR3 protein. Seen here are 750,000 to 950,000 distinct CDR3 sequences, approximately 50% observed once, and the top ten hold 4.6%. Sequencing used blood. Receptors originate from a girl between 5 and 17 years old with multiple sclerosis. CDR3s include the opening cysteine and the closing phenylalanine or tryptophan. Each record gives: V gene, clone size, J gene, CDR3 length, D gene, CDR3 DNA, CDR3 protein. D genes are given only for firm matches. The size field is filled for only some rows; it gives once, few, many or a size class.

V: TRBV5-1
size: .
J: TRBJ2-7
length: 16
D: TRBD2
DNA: TGCGCCAGCAGCTTGCTCGCGACTAGCGTCAGGAACGAGCAGTACTTC
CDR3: CASSLLATSVRNEQYF

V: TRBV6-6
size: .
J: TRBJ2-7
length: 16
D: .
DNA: TGTGCCAGCAGTTACTCAGGGACCGGACGAGGGGACGAGCAGTACTTC
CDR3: CASSYSGTGRGDEQYF

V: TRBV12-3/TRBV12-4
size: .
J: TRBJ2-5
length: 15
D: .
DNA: TGTGCCAGCAGTTTAGGGACCCAGGGGGGCGAGACCCAGTACTTC
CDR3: CASSLGTQGGETQYF

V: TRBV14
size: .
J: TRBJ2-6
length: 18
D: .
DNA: TGTGCCAGCAGCCAAGATAGGGCAGACTACTCTGGGGCCAACGTCCTGACTTTC
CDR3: CASSQDRADYSGANVLTF

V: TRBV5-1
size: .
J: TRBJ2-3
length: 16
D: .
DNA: TGCGCCAGCAGCTTGGCCGGATCCATTAACACAGATACGCAGTATTTT
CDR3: CASSLAGSINTDTQYF

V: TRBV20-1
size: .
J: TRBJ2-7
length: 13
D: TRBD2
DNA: TGCAGTGCTTTTAGCGGGAGTGTAAACGAGCAGTACTTC
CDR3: CSAFSGSVNEQYF

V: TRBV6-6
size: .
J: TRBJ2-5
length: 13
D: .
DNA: TGTGCCAGCAGTCCGGGACCCTTTGGGACCCAGTACTTC
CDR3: CASSPGPFGTQYF

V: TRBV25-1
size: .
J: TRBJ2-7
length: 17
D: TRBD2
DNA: TGTGCCAGCAGTGAAAGCCTACTAGCGGGGGAACTTAACGAGCAGTACTTC
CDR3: CASSESLLAGELNEQYF

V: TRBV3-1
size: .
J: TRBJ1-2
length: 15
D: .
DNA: TGTGCCAGCAGCCAGGGAACGACAGAGAACTATGGCTACACCTTC
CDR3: CASSQGTTENYGYTF

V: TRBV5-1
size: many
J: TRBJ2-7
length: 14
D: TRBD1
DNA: TGCGCCAGCAGCCCGGACAGGGGTCGCTACGAGCAGTACTTC
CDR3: CASSPDRGRYEQYF

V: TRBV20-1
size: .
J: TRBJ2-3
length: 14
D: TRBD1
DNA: TGCAGTGCTGGCAACAGGGGGAGCACAGATACGCAGTATTTT
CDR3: CSAGNRGSTDTQYF

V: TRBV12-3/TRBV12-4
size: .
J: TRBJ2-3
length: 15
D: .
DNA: TGTGCCCTCAGTATGCGCAGAGGGGGGGGAGATACGCAGTATTTT
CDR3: CALSMRRGGGDTQYF

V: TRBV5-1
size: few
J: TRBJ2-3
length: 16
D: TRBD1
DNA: TGCGCCAGCAGCTTGGCCGGACAGGGGCAGACAGATACGCAGTATTTT
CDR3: CASSLAGQGQTDTQYF

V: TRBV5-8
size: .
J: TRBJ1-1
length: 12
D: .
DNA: TGTGCCAGCAGCTTGGTGGCAGCTGAAGCTTTCTTT
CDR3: CASSLVAAEAFF

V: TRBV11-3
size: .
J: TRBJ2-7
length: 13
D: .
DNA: TGTGCCAGCAGCTTTCTAAACTCCTACGAGCAGTACTTC
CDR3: CASSFLNSYEQYF

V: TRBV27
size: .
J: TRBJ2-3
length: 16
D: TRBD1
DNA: TGTGCCAGCAGTCATCTCCGGGACAGAGACACAGATACGCAGTATTTT
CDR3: CASSHLRDRDTDTQYF

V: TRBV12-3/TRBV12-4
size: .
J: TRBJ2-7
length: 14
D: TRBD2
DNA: TGTGCCAGCAGCACCGGGACTAGCGTGAACGAGCAGTACTTC
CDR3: CASSTGTSVNEQYF

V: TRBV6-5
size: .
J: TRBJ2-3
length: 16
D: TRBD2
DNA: TGTGCCAGCAGTTACTCGAGAGTAGCGGGAGGGTTAACGCAGTATTTT
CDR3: CASSYSRVAGGLTQYF

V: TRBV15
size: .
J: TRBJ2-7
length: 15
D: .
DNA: TGTGCCACCAGCAGTTTACAGGGAAGTACCTACGAGCAGTACTTC
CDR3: CATSSLQGSTYEQYF

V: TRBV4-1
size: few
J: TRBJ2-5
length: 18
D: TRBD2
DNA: TGCGCCAGCAGCCAAGAGGCTAGCGGGAGGGCCAGTCCAGAGACCCAGTACTTC
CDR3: CASSQEASGRASPETQYF

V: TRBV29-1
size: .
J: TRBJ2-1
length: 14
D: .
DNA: TGCAGCGTTGACCGGAGGGATGGGTCGCCCGAGCAGTTCTTC
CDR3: CSVDRRDGSPEQFF

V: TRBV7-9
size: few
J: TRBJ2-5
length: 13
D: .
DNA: TGTGCCAGCAGCCCGACAGCTTCAGAGACCCAGTACTTC
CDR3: CASSPTASETQYF

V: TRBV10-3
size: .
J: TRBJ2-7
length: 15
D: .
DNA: TGTGCCATCACAGAGAATCGGGACACCTCCTACGAGCAGTACTTC
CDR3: CAITENRDTSYEQYF

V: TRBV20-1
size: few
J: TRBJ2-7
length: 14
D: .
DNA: TGCAGTGCTAGGTCCGGAGGGGGGAGAAGCGAGCAGTACTTC
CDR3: CSARSGGGRSEQYF

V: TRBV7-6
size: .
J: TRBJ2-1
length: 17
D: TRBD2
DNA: TGTGCCAGCAGCTTAGGGGGCGGACTAGCGGGGTACAATGAGCAGTTCTTC
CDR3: CASSLGGGLAGYNEQFF

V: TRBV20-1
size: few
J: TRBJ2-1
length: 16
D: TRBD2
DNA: TGCAGTGCTAGGGCGGGGAGCGGGGGTTCCTACAATGAGCAGTTCTTC
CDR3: CSARAGSGGSYNEQFF

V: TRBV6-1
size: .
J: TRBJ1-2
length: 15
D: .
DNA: TGTGCCAGCAGTATGGGTAGGCCCGAATTCTATGGCTACACCTTC
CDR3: CASSMGRPEFYGYTF

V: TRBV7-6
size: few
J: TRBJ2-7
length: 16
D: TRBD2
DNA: TGTGCCAGCAGCCCCTGGGGTAGCGGGCACCTCTACGAGCAGTACTTC
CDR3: CASSPWGSGHLYEQYF

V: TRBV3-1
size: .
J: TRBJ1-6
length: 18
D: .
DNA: TGTGCCAGCAGCCCAGGGCCCCCTCTGAGCTCCTATAATTCACCCCTCCACTTT
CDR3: CASSPGPPLSSYNSPLHF

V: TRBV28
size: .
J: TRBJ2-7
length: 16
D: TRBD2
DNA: TGTGCCAGCAGTATACGGGGGACTAGCGTAACCTACGAGCAGTACTTC
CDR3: CASSIRGTSVTYEQYF

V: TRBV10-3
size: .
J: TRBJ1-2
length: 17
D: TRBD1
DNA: TGTGCCATCAGTTACAAGGACAGGGGTGGATGGTACTATGGCTACACCTTC
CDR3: CAISYKDRGGWYYGYTF

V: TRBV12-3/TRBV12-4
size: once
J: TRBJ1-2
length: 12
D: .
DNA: TGTGCCAGCAATGTAGGTGGTTGGGGCTACACCTTC
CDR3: CASNVGGWGYTF

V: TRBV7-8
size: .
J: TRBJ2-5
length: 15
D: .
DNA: TGTGCCAGCAGCTTAGGGCAGGGGAAGGGAGAGACCCAGTACTTC
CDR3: CASSLGQGKGETQYF

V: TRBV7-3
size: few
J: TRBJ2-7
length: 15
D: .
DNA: TGTGCCAGCAGCTTAACAGGGGGTTCCCCCTACGAGCAGTACTTC
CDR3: CASSLTGGSPYEQYF

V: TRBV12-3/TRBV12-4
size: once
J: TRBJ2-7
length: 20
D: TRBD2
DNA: TGTGCCAGCAGTTTAATCAGTCAGCGGGAGGCCTCCAGGGCCTCATACGAGCAGTACTTC
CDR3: CASSLISQREASRASYEQYF

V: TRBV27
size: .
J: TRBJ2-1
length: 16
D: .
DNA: TGTGCCAGCAGTTTTAGAGGGGCGGGCCTCTACAATGAGCAGTTCTTC
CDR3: CASSFRGAGLYNEQFF

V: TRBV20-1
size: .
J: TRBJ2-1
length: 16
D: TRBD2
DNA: TGTAGTGCTAGGTCCCTAGGACTAGCGGATATCAATGAGCAGTTCTTC
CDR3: CSARSLGLADINEQFF

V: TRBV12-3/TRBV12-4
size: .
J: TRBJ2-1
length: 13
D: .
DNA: TGTGCCAGCAGTTGGGTTCAGGTAAATGAGCAGTTCTTC
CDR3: CASSWVQVNEQFF

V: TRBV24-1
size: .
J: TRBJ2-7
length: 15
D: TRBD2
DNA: TGTGCCACCAGTGACCTGATAGCGGGAGCATACGAGCAGTACTTC
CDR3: CATSDLIAGAYEQYF

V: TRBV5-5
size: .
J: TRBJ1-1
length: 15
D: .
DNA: TGTGCCAGCAGCTTGGCCGAAAGGGCTAGCACTGAAGCTTTCTTT
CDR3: CASSLAERASTEAFF

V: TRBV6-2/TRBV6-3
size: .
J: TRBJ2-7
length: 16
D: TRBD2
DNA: TGTGCCAGCACCCTAGGGGCTAGCGGACCAGTTTACGAGCAGTACTTC
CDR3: CASTLGASGPVYEQYF

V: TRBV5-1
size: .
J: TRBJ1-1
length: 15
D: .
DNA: TGCGCCAGCAGCGCCCAGACACCGGTGAACACTGAAGCTTTCTTT
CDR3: CASSAQTPVNTEAFF

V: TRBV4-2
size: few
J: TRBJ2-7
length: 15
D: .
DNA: TGTGCCAGCAGCCAAGATGAGGGGGGGCTGGGCGAGCAGTACTTC
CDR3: CASSQDEGGLGEQYF

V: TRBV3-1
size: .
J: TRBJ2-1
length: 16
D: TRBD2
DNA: TGTGCCAGCAGCCAGATTAGCGGGAGAACCTACAATGAGCAGTTCTTC
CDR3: CASSQISGRTYNEQFF

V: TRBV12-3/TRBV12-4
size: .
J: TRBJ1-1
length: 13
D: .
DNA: TGTGCCAGCAGAAAAACAGGAGACACTGAAGCTTTCTTT
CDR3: CASRKTGDTEAFF

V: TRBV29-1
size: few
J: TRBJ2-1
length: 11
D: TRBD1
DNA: TGCAGCGTTGGACAGGGAAATGAGCAGTTCTTC
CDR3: CSVGQGNEQFF

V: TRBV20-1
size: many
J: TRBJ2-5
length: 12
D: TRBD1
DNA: TGCAGCGCACGGACAGGGCAGGAGACCCAGTACTTC
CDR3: CSARTGQETQYF

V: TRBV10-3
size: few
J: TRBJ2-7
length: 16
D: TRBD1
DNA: TGTGCCATCAGGTCCAGCTTGGGACAGGGTTTCTACGAGCAGTACTTC
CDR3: CAIRSSLGQGFYEQYF

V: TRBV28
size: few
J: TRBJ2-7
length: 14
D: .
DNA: TGTGCCAGCAGTTTCCAGGACTGGACCTACGAGCAGTACTTC
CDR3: CASSFQDWTYEQYF

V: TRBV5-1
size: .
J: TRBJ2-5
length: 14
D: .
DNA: TGCGCCAGCAGCCATCTGGACGTCCAAGAGACCCAGTACTTC
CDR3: CASSHLDVQETQYF

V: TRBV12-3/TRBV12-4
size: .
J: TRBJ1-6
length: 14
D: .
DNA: TGTGCCAGCAACCATCCGACAGCGGGTTCACCCCTCCACTTT
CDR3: CASNHPTAGSPLHF

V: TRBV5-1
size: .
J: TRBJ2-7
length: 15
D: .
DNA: TGCGCCAGTAGCGGTGCGGGCTCACCCTCCTACGAGCAGTACTTC
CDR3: CASSGAGSPSYEQYF

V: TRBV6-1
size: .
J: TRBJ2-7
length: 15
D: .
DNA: TGTGCCAGCAGTGGCTCGGGGGTGGCAGGATACGAGCAGTACTTC
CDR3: CASSGSGVAGYEQYF

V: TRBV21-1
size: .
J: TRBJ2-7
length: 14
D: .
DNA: TGTGCCAGCAGCAAAGGGTCAGGGCGCGAGGAGCAGTACTTC
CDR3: CASSKGSGREEQYF